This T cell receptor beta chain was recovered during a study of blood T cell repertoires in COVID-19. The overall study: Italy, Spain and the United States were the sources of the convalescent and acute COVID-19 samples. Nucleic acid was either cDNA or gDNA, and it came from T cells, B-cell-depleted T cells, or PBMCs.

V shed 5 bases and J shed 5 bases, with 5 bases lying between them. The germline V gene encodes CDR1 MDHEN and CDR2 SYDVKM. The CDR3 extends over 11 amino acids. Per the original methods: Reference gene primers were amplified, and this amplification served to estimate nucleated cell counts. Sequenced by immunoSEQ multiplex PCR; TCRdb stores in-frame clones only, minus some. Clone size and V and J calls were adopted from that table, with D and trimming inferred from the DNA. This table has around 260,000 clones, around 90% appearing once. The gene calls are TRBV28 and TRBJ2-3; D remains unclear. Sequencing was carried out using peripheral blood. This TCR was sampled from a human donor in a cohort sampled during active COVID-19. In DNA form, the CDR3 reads TGTGCCAGCAGTCTTTTAGATACGCAGTATTTT. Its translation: CASSLLDTQYF.